This paragraph reports one T cell receptor (beta chain). Its specificity is unknown. In germline, CDR1 is MNHEY, CDR2 SMNVEV (reference sequence). V shed 2 bases and J shed 0 bases, with 5 bases lying between them. This CDR3 is built from 15 residues. These data are taken from a study of cytomegalovirus exposure and HLA in healthy donors. The donors were part of the validation cohort, which consisted of more than 90 subjects and was separate from the first cohort of hundreds of subjects. The assay was immunoSEQ multiplex PCR, and TCRdb's table has in-frame clones only and misses some. The sample has roughly 260,000 clones, around nine tenths seen once; the top ten hold roughly 2.5%. Study outcomes and limitations: In vitro, a few CMV-associated chains proved specific for CMV antigens. Cytomegalovirus-associated status was assigned to some 180 TCR beta chains.

This chain uses TRBV27 with TRBJ1-6; D is uncertain. This clonotype originated in a young man in good health and CMV-seronegative. The material sequenced was PBMCs. CDR3 amino acids: CASSLGDSYNSPLHF. The CDR3 nucleotides are TGTGCCAGCAGTTTAGGAGACTCCTATAATTCACCCCTCCACTTT.